This T cell receptor beta chain was identified during a study of blood T cell repertoires in COVID-19. Study background: Acute and convalescent COVID-19 specimens originated in the United States, Italy and Spain. Sources were T cells, B-cell-depleted T cells, or PBMCs; the material itself was cDNA or gDNA.

Source study methods: Reference gene primer amplification gave nucleated cell count estimates. The table came from immunoSEQ multiplex PCR; TCRdb's copy has only in-frame clones and leaves some out. V and J calls and clone size are those listed in that table; D and trimming were worked out from the DNA. This table has about 320,000 clones, about nine tenths appearing once. The age range of participants was about 18 to 89 years, with residence in about two dozen US areas. The CDR3 sequence is 13 residues long. With 1 base removed from V and 7 bases from J, the gap between germline ends came to 10 bases.

The chain recombines TRBV12-3 or TRBV12-4 with TRBJ1-2; D unresolved. The sequencing sample was made of PBMCs or T cells enriched from blood (not recorded which). This receptor was obtained from a woman aged 18 to 35 who had recovered from COVID-19. The CDR3 coding sequence is TGTGCCAGCAGTTTAGACGGGAGGGTTGGCTACACCTTC. This sequence encodes CASSLDGRVGYTF.